This T cell receptor (beta chain) comes out of a study of vaccination and CD4 T cells after COVID-19. Across the whole study: Sampling after COVID took place at a median of about 91 days (range 35 to 161) following diagnosis.

The germline V gene has CDR1 SNHLY and CDR2 FYNNEI. CDR3 length: 11 amino acids. The V end lost 7 bases, the J end lost 6 bases, and 9 bases lay between the germline ends. Sequenced with the Oncomine TCR Beta short-read assay was DNA taken from cultured CD4+ T cells. One entry per CDR3 protein results from TCRdb running MiXCR on the PCR reads. The sample holds approximately 7,000 distinct CDR3 sequences; approximately 33% are singletons and the top ten take approximately 25%. Remarks on this clonotype: Its antigen is as yet unknown.

Treatment: approximately nine-day PBMC culture with coronavirus spike peptide pools or control peptides (ViraFEST assay). An unexposed donor provided the CD4+ T cells, which were collected before the COVID-19 pandemic (2011-2018). Days 3 and 7 were when half the medium was replaced with fresh IL-2 medium. The chain couples TRBV2 to TRBJ1-1; D not resolved. This receptor was taken from a human donor in good health. Sequencing was done on a sample of CD4+ T cells from blood, cultured in vitro. As DNA, the CDR3 is TGTGCCAGCACTACCAGCGCTGAAGCTTTCTTT. Its translation: CASTTSAEAFF.